The next 9 T cell receptor beta chains were all read from a single sample in a study of cytomegalovirus exposure and HLA in healthy donors. PCR involved 60 Vbeta and 13 Jbeta primers. Data came from immunoSEQ multiplex PCR; TCRdb stores just in-frame clones and leaves some out. The sample holds around 140,000 clones, about two thirds seen once. Sequences were obtained from PBMCs. The receptors were sampled from a man in his forties or fifties in good health and CMV-seropositive.

This clone was seen a handful of times. At one of its ends the junction is not consistent with the germline gene, which may arise from a read error. Other DNA sequences within the sample encode an identical CDR3. The rearrangement links TRBV11-1 to TRBJ2-7, with 11 bases aligning to TRBD2. The V gene's germline CDR1 is SGHAT and CDR2 FQDESV (reference sequence). The CDR3 extends over 14 amino acids. The CDR3: CASSVAGGGYEQYF. The CDR3 nucleotides are TGTGCCAGCAGCGTAGCGGGAGGGGGTTACGAGCAGTACTTC.

The chain employs TRBV5-4 and TRBJ1-2; 7 bases align to TRBD1. This CDR3 comprises 14 residues. Germline V lookup: CDR1 SGHNT, CDR2 YYREEE (reference sequence). After removal of 4 bases from V and 2 bases from J, the junction contained 5 bases not matched to a gene. CDR3 sequence (DNA): TGTGCCAGCAGCCGGGGACAGCAGAACTATGGCTACACCTTC. Translating gives CASSRGQQNYGYTF.

V and J are TRBV29-1 and TRBJ2-7; TRBD1 might be the D (6 bases). The CDR3 loop spans 13 amino acids. Trimming removed 2 bases from V and 9 bases from J, with 17 bases in between. Germline-derived CDR1 and CDR2 are SQVTM and ANQGSEA. This chain's CDR3 is CSVERTEHSVQYF. The DNA for the CDR3 is TGCAGCGTTGAACGGACAGAACATTCCGTGCAGTACTTC.

This clone has just a few counts. The CDR3 is CASSIGAGTGIPKNIQYF. CDR3 DNA sequence: TGTGCCAGTAGTATAGGGGCCGGGACAGGGATCCCCAAAAACATTCAGTACTTC. The rearrangement joins TRBV19 to TRBJ2-4, with 9 bases matching TRBD1. There are 18 residues in the CDR3. The germline V gene has CDR1 LNHDA and CDR2 SQIVND (reference sequence). The J segment lost 2 bases and the V segment lost 1 base, leaving 9 bases of the junction unmatched.

This clone has more than one count but fewer than ten. The chain recombines TRBV9 with TRBJ1-1; D is uncertain. The CDR3 sequence is 12 residues long. V was clipped by 6 bases and J by 0 bases, with 6 bases between them. CDR1 is SGDLS, CDR2 YYNGEE, per germline. The CDR3: CASKRMNTEAFF. The CDR3 region has the DNA TGTGCCAGCAAGAGAATGAACACTGAAGCTTTCTTT.

This clone was recorded a few times. Other DNA sequences in the sample encode the same CDR3. CDR3 loop: CASSQTRGYEQYF. CDR3 bases: TGTGCCAGCTCACAAACCAGGGGCTACGAGCAGTACTTC. V usage is TRBV18 and J usage is TRBJ2-7, with a weak D call TRBD1 (6 bases). V was shortened by 4 bases and J by 3 bases, with 10 bases between the two germline ends. This CDR3 comprises 13 residues. CDR1 and CDR2 (germline): KGHSH, LQKENI. The whole variable domain, filled in from reference TRBV18 and TRBJ2-7, reads NAGVMQNPRHLVRRRGQEARLRCSPMKGHSHVYWYRQLPEEGLKFMVYLQKENIIDESGMPKERFSAEFPKEGPSILRIQQVVRGDSAAYFCASSQTRGYEQYFGPGTRLTVT.

The chain joins TRBV16 to TRBJ2-7, with D maybe TRBD1 (5 bases). The CDR3 extends over 15 amino acids. V was trimmed by 0 bases and J by 1 base, leaving 10 bases between them. Germline CDR1 KGHSY, CDR2 FQNENV. In DNA form, the CDR3 reads TGTGCCAGCAGCCAATCTGGCAGGGCATCCTACGAGCAGTACTTC. The encoded protein is CASSQSGRASYEQYF.

In this sample, this clone is medium-sized. V is TRBV6-1 and J is TRBJ2-7; 7 bases are shared with TRBD2. The CDR3 runs 15 residues. The junction had 13 bases not matched to a gene; V was cut back by 8 bases and J by 3 bases. Germline CDR1 and CDR2: MNHNS and SASEGT. The CDR3 bases are TGTGCCAGCGGCCGGGACTACATAGGAAACTACGAGCAGTACTTC. Its protein is CASGRDYIGNYEQYF.

This chain connects TRBV4-3 to TRBJ2-1, with 7 bases aligning to TRBD1. The trim removed 4 bases at V and 1 base at J, leaving 4 bases unmatched. The CDR3 extends over 15 amino acids. Germline CDR1 LGHNA, CDR2 YSLEER. This CDR3 reads CASSPGQSSYNEQFF. The CDR3 DNA reads TGCGCCAGCAGCCCGGGACAGTCTTCCTACAATGAGCAGTTCTTC.